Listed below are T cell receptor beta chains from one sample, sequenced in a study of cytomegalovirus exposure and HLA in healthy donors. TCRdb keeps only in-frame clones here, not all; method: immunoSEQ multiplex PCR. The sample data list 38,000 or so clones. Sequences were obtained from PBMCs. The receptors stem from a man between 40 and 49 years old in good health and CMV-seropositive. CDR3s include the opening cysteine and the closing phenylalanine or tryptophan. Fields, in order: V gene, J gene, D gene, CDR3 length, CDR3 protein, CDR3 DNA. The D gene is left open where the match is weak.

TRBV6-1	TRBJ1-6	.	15	CASSEAWIRDSPLHF	TGTGCCAGCAGTGAAGCTTGGATTCGGGATTCACCCCTCCACTTT
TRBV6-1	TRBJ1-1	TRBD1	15	CASTPGKGAHTEAFF	TGTGCCAGCACTCCGGGGAAGGGGGCCCACACTGAAGCTTTCTTT
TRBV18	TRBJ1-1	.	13	CASSPGQNTEAFF	TGTGCCAGCTCACCAGGACAGAACACTGAAGCTTTCTTT
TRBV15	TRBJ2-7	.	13	CATSRDLGDEQYF	TGTGCCACCAGCAGAGATCTCGGGGACGAGCAGTACTTC
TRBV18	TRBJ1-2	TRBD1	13	CASSPRQGEGYTF	TGTGCCAGCTCACCCCGGCAGGGGGAGGGCTACACCTTC
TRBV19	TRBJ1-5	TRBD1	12	CASSAPQGAQHF	TGTGCCAGTAGTGCCCCACAGGGGGCCCAGCATTTT
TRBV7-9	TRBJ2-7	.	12	CASRGLSYEQYF	TGTGCCAGCAGGGGACTGTCCTACGAGCAGTACTTC
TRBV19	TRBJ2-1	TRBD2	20	CASSNLPGLAGAPSYNEQFF	TGTGCCAGTAGTAACCTCCCGGGACTAGCGGGAGCTCCATCCTACAATGAGCAGTTCTTC
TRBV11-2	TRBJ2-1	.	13	CASSYRDFNEQFF	TGTGCCAGCAGCTACCGGGACTTCAATGAGCAGTTCTTC
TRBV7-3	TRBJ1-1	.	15	CASSPGEGGYAEAFF	TGTGCCAGCAGCCCCGGGGAGGGAGGGTACGCTGAAGCTTTCTTT
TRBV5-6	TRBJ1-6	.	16	CASSLGVSSYNSPLHF	TGTGCCAGTAGCTTGGGCGTCTCCTCCTATAATTCACCCCTCCACTTT
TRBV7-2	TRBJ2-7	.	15	CASEPPPLGVGEQYF	TGTGCCAGCGAACCCCCCCCCTTAGGAGTAGGCGAGCAGTACTTC
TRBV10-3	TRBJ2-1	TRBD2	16	CAIRGTSGSSYNEQFF	TGTGCCATCAGGGGGACTAGCGGGAGCTCCTACAATGAGCAGTTCTTC
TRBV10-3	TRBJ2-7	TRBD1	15	CAISESETGGNEQYF	TGTGCCATCAGTGAGTCGGAGACAGGGGGCAACGAGCAGTACTTC
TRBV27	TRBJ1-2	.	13	CASSLKRNYGYTF	TGTGCCAGCAGTTTGAAACGGAACTATGGCTACACCTTC
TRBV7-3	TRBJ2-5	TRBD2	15	CASSPLAGGPGEQYF	TGTGCCAGCAGTCCTCTAGCGGGAGGGCCGGGAGAGCAGTACTTC
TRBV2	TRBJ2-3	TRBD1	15	CASSEYRGSTDTQYF	TGTGCCAGCAGTGAGTACAGGGGAAGCACAGATACGCAGTATTTT
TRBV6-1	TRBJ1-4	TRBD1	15	CASSERDRANEKLFF	TGTGCCAGCAGTGAACGGGACAGGGCCAATGAAAAACTGTTTTTT